The present TCR beta chain was sequenced within a study of blood T cells in healthy people across ages. Study results and caveats: The CMV status of each donor remained undetermined, and this could have confounded shifts in expanded clonotypes.

The germline V gene has CDR1 SGDLS and CDR2 YYNGEE. The CDR3 has 16 residues. Unmatched junction bases numbered 5, after V lost 0 bases and J lost 2 bases. Then a second PCR, running about 6 to 11 cycles, was carried out with a sample-barcoded 5' primer and a J-beta primer mix. Each sample provided no less than 2.5 million CDR3-containing paired-end reads. Using its own MiXCR run on the 5' RACE reads, TCRdb lists one record per CDR3 protein. This table holds hundreds of thousands of distinct CDR3 sequences, roughly 26% found once. In this sample, this clonotype turned up a few times. The antigen remains unidentified. No fewer than 5.5 micrograms of total RNA were isolated from every sample. In addition, the sample was reused for a study of T cells of mothers and their children.

The specimen sequenced was blood. This rearrangement joins TRBV9 to TRBJ2-7, with 10 bases identical to TRBD1. This receptor was identified in a boy younger than 18 in good health. This chain's CDR3 is CASSVDPGTGAYEQYF. Here the CDR3 DNA reads TGTGCCAGCAGCGTAGATCCCGGGACAGGGGCCTACGAGCAGTACTTC.